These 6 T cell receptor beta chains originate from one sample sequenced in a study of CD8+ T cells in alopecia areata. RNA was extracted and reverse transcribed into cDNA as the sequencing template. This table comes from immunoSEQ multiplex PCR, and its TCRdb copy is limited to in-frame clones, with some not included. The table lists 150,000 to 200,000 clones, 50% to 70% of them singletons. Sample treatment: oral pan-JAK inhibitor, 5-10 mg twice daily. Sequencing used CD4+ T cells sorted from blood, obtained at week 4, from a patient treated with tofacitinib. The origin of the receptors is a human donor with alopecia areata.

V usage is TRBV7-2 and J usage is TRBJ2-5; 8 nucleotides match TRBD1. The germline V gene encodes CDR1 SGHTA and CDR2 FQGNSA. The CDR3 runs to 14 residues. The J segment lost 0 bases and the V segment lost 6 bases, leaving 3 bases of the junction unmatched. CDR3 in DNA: TGTGCCAGCAGTCCGGACAGGGACCAAGAGACCCAGTACTTC. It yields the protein CASSPDRDQETQYF.

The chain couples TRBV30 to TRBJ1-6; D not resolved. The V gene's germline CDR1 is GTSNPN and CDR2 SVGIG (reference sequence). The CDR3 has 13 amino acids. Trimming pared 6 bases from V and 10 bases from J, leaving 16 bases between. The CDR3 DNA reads TGTGCCTGCCAGAATGGGTTCGGCTCACCCCTCCACTTT. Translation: CACQNGFGSPLHF.

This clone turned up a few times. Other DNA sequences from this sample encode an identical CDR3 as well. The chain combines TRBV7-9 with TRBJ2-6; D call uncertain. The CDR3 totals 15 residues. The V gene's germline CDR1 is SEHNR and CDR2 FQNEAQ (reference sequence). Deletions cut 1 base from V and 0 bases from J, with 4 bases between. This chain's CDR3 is CASSLGSSGANVLTF. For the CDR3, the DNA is TGTGCCAGCAGCTTAGGGAGCTCTGGGGCCAACGTCCTGACTTTC.

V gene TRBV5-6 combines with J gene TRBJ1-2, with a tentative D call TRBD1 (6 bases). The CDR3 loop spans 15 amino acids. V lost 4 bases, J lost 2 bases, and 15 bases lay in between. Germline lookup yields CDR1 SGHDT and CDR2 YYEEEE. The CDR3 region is CASSPGAGRNYGYTF. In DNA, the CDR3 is TGTGCCAGCAGCCCGGGGGCAGGAAGAAACTATGGCTACACCTTC.

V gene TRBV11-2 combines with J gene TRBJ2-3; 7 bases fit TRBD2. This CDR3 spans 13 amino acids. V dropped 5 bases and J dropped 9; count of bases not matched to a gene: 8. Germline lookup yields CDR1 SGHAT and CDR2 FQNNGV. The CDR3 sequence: CASSRLASGTQYF. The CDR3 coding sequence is TGTGCCAGCAGCAGACTAGCCTCGGGCACGCAGTATTTT.

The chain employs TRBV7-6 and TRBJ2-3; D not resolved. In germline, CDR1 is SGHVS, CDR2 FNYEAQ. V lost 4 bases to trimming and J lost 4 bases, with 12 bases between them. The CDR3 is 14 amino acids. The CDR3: CASSSPEWADTQYF. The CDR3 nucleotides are TGTGCCAGCAGCTCTCCCGAGTGGGCAGATACGCAGTATTTT.